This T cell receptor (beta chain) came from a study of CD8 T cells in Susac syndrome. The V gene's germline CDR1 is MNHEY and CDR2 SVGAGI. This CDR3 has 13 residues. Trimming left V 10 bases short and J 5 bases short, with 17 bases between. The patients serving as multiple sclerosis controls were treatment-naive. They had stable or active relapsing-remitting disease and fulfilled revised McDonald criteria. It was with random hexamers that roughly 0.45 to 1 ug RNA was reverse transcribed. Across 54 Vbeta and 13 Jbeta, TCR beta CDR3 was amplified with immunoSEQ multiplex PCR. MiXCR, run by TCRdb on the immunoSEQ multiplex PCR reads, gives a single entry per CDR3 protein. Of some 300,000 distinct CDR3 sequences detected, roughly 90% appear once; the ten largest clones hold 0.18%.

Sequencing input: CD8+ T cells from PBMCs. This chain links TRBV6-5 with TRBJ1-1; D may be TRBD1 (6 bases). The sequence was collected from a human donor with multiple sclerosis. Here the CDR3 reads CATEGGGETEAFF. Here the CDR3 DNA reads TGTGCCACCGAGGGGGGCGGGGAGACTGAAGCTTTCTTT.